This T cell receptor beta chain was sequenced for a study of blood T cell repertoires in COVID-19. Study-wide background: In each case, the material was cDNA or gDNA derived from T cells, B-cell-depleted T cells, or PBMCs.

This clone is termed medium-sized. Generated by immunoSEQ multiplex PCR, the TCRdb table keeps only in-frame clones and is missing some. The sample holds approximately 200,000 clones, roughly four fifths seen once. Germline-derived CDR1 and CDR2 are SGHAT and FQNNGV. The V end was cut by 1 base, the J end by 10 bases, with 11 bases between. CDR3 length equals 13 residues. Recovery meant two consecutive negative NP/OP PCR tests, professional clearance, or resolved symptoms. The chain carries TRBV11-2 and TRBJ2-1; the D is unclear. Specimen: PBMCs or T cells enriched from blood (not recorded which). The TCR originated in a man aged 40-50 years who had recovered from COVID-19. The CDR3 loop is CASSLAALSEQFF. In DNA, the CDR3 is TGTGCCAGCAGCTTAGCAGCGTTAAGCGAGCAGTTCTTC.